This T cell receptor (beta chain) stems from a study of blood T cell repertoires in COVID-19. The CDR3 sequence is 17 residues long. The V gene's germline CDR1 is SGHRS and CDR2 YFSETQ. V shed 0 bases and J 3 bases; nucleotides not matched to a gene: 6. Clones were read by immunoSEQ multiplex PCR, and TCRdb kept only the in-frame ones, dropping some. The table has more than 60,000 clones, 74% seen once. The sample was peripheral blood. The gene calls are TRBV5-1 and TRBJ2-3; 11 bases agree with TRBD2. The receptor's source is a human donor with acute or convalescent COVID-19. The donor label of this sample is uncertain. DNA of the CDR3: TGCGCCAGCAGCTTGGCCAGGGGACTAGCGGTGACAGATACGCAGTATTTT. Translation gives CASSLARGLAVTDTQYF.